This TCR beta chain derives from a study of shared clonotypes between healthy human individuals. Using immunoSEQ multiplex PCR, the repertoire was profiled, and TCRdb retains in-frame clones only, with some absent. The sample has 550,000 to 600,000 clones, roughly 98% seen once. Study outcomes and limitations: In this cohort, only blood was sampled, and tissue repertoires likely differ. Naive subsets, compared against memory subsets, generally had larger estimated richness values.

As regards this clone: Its matching antigen is unknown.

It was CD45RO-negative cells, positively selected for CCR7, that made up naive CD8 cells, with terminally differentiated effector memory CD45RA+ cells excluded. Nashville, Tennessee was home to all donors, each a Caucasian adult. Sequencing was carried out using naive CD8+ T cells sorted from blood. The source is a man aged 30 to 45 in good health.

CDR3 residues: CASSIGPGLYEQYF. The CDR3 nucleotides read TGTGCCAGTAGTATAGGGCCAGGTCTCTACGAGCAGTACTTC. This chain connects TRBV19 to TRBJ2-7; D ambiguous. The CDR3 has 14 amino acids. Trimming took 1 base from V and 3 from J, leaving 10 bases between them. Germline V CDR1 and CDR2: LNHDA, SQIVND (reference sequence).